Following are 19 T cell receptor beta chains from one sample sequenced in a study of blood T cells in healthy people across ages. A sample-barcoded 5' primer and a J-beta primer mix were used in a second PCR of roughly 7 to 11 cycles. Via MiXCR, TCRdb re-called the 5' RACE reads, giving one row per CDR3 protein. This repertoire shows hundreds of thousands of distinct CDR3 sequences, over 45% found once; its top ten account for approximately 20%. Sequenced sample: blood. These receptors were obtained from a young man in good health.

This clonotype was detected only a few times. In DNA, the CDR3 is TGTGCCAGCAGTTTTTCTAGCAATCAGCCCCAGCATTTT. Translation gives CASSFSSNQPQHF. The chain joins TRBV28 to TRBJ1-5; D ambiguous. From germline, CDR1 is MDHEN and CDR2 SYDVKM. This CDR3 spans 13 amino acids. V was trimmed by 3 bases and J by 0 bases, leaving 3 bases between them.

The chain couples TRBV12-3 or TRBV12-4 to TRBJ2-5, with D unresolved. CDR3 length equals 16 residues. V was clipped by 0 bases and J by 4 bases, with 15 bases between them. Here the CDR3 reads CASSLADRLGGETQYF. The CDR3, as DNA: TGTGCCAGCAGTTTAGCGGATCGGCTAGGCGGAGAGACCCAGTACTTC.

In its sample, this clonotype was seen once. The chain recombines TRBV6-5 with TRBJ2-3; 9 bases map to TRBD1. The germline CDR1 and CDR2 sequences are MNHEY and SVGAGI. With V trimmed by 8 bases and J by 3 bases, 6 bases remained unmatched. CDR3 size: 14 residues. The CDR3 sequence: CASGQGMLTDTQYF. CDR3 in DNA: TGTGCCAGCGGACAGGGGATGCTGACAGATACGCAGTATTTT.

The chain is built from TRBV4-3 and TRBJ2-7, with D tentatively TRBD1 or TRBD2 (5 bases each). Germline assignment: CDR1 LGHNA and CDR2 YSLEER. Trimming cost V 3 bases and J 3 bases, with 9 bases left between them. CDR3 size: 13 residues. In DNA form, the CDR3 reads TGCGCCAGCAGCCAGATGAGGGGCTACGAGCAGTACTTC. It is translated as CASSQMRGYEQYF.

The chain combines TRBV20-1 with TRBJ1-2; a possible D gene is TRBD1 (6 bases). This CDR3 comprises 12 residues. Trimming pared 5 bases from V and 4 bases from J, leaving 11 bases between. Germline V gives CDR1 DFQATT, CDR2 SNEGSKA (reference sequence). The CDR3 DNA reads TGCAGTGCTGCCGACAGGCTCTATGGCTACACCTTC. Protein sequence: CSAADRLYGYTF.

About this clonotype itself: At one end, the junction sequence differs from germline, possibly due to a read error. The genes are TRBV4-2 and TRBJ2-7; the D is unclear. The CDR3 totals 16 residues. Germline CDR1 LGHNA, CDR2 YNFKEQ. In DNA form, the CDR3 reads TGTGTCAGCAGCCAAGATCCTGAACAGCGATCCTACGAGCAGTACTTC. It translates to CVSSQDPEQRSYEQYF.

The rearrangement joins TRBV7-9 to TRBJ1-1; D call uncertain. This CDR3 is 14 amino acids long. Germline V gene sequence: CDR1 SEHNR, CDR2 FQNEAQ (reference sequence). The V and J ends lost 3 bases and 3 bases respectively, with 11 bases between them. The CDR3 loop reads CASSFISGYTEAFF. CDR3 sequence (DNA): TGTGCCAGCAGCTTCATAAGTGGGTACACTGAAGCTTTCTTT.

This chain links TRBV20-1 with TRBJ2-1; D is perhaps TRBD2 (6 bases). V lost 3 bases, J lost 5 bases, and 11 bases lay in between. CDR1 and CDR2 (germline): DFQATT, SNEGSKA (reference sequence). The CDR3 runs 13 residues. CDR3 sequence: CSASILANNEQFF. CDR3 nucleotides: TGCAGTGCTAGTATACTAGCCAACAATGAGCAGTTCTTC.

This sequence joins TRBV11-2 and TRBJ2-4; maybe TRBD2 (5 bases). CDR3 size: 12 residues. Per the germline V gene, CDR1 is SGHAT and CDR2 is FQNNGV. Trimming removed 3 bases from V and 7 bases from J, with 7 bases in between. The CDR3 nucleotides read TGTGCCAGCAGCTTTAGAGGGAACATTCAGTACTTC. It codes for CASSFRGNIQYF.

This chain uses TRBV11-3 with TRBJ2-1; D ambiguous. Trimming took off 0 bases at V and 6 bases at J, with 12 bases between the two ends. Germline V gene lookup returns CDR1 SGHNT and CDR2 YENEEA. The CDR3 is 15 amino acids. The DNA of the CDR3 is TGTGCCAGCAGCTTAGACGGTGCGGCAGGCAATGAGCAGTTCTTC. Protein product: CASSLDGAAGNEQFF.

The rearrangement uses TRBV28 and TRBJ1-4; D perhaps matches TRBD1 (6 bases). Trimming shortened V by 4 bases and J by 7 bases, and 13 bases separated the two germline ends. The CDR3 spans 14 residues. Germline V CDR1 and CDR2: MDHEN, SYDVKM. CDR3 protein: CASSWGAEVEKLFF. As DNA, the CDR3 is TGTGCCAGCAGTTGGGGGGCTGAAGTTGAAAAACTGTTTTTT.

J is TRBJ2-1 and V is TRBV29-1; 8 bases agree with TRBD1. The CDR3 contains 14 residues. The V gene end was trimmed by 7 bases and the J gene end by 3 bases; junction bases not matched to a gene: 8. Germline V gene lookup returns CDR1 SQVTM and CDR2 ANQGSEA. CDR3 sequence (DNA): TGCAGCGGAAGCACCGGGACAGGCTACAATGAGCAGTTCTTC. Residues: CSGSTGTGYNEQFF.

A single count supports this clonotype. V and J are TRBV27 and TRBJ1-5, with D unresolved. The CDR3 has 12 amino acids. Germline V lookup: CDR1 MNHEY, CDR2 SMNVEV (reference sequence). Trimming shortened V by 3 bases and J by 7 bases, and 7 bases separated the two germline ends. The CDR3 bases are TGTGCCAGCAGTTTCATCAGCCAGCCCCAGCATTTT. Translation gives CASSFISQPQHF.

This clonotype was seen more than once but under ten times. The gene calls are TRBV29-1 and TRBJ2-7, with TRBD1 identical over 10 bases. J lost 6 bases, V lost 7 bases, and 6 bases had no gene match. The CDR3 consists of 12 residues. Germline V gives CDR1 SQVTM, CDR2 ANQGSEA. The CDR3 reads CSGGTGESEQYF. CDR3 DNA sequence: TGCAGCGGCGGGACAGGGGAAAGCGAGCAGTACTTC.

This chain links TRBV7-2 with TRBJ2-7; no reliable D call. Germline V lookup: CDR1 SGHTA, CDR2 FQGNSA. V lost 3 bases, J lost 3 bases, and 9 bases lay in between. The CDR3 sequence is 13 residues long. CDR3 nucleotide sequence: TGTGCCAGCAGCTTTTCTGGGTTCTACGAGCAGTACTTC. Protein product: CASSFSGFYEQYF.

This chain links TRBV4-2 with TRBJ1-6; 9 positions match TRBD1. The CDR3 length is 15 residues. The V gene's germline CDR1 is LGHNA and CDR2 YNFKEQ. The ends lost 6 bases at V and 8 bases at J; junction bases unmatched: 8. The CDR3, as DNA: TGTGCCAGCAGGGATCTGTGGACAGGGGATTCACCCCTCCACTTT. It codes for CASRDLWTGDSPLHF.

The chain has TRBV7-3 and TRBJ2-3; no definite D call. Trimming left V 3 bases short and J 1 base short, with 11 bases between. The CDR3 length is 15 residues. Germline V lookup: CDR1 SGHTA, CDR2 FQGTGA. The CDR3 loop is CASSFQADGTDTQYF. The CDR3 DNA reads as TGTGCCAGCAGCTTCCAGGCGGACGGCACAGATACGCAGTATTTT.

The V call is TRBV29-1, the J call TRBJ1-1; D unresolved. V was pared by 5 bases and J by 5 bases, with 15 bases between. The germline V gene encodes CDR1 SQVTM and CDR2 ANQGSEA. The CDR3 covers 13 residues. Here the CDR3 reads CSVTLPGDTEAFF. The DNA for the CDR3 is TGCAGCGTTACACTACCCGGGGATACTGAAGCTTTCTTT.

The chain has TRBV10-3 and TRBJ2-3, with D perhaps given as TRBD1 or TRBD2 (5 bases each). The CDR3 runs 15 residues. The V end lost 6 bases, the J end lost 8 bases, and 21 bases lay between the germline ends. Germline V lookup: CDR1 ENHRY, CDR2 SYGVKD. This CDR3 is CAISTVPDTGGTQYF. The CDR3 DNA is TGTGCCATCAGCACTGTACCAGACACTGGGGGTACGCAGTATTTT.